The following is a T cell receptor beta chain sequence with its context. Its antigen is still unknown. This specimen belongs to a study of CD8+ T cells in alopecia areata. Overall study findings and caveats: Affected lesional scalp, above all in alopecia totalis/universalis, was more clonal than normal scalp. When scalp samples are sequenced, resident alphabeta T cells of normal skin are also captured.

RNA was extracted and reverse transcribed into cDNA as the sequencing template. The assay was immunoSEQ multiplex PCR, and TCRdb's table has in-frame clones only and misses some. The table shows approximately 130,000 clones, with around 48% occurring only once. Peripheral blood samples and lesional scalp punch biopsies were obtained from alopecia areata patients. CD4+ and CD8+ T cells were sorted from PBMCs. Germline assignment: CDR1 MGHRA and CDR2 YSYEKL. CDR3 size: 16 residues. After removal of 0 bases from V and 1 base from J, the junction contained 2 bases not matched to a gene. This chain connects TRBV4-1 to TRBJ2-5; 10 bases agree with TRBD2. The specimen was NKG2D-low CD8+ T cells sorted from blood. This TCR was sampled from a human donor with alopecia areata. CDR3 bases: TGCGCCAGCAGCCAAGAAGGACTAGCGGTCCAAGAGACCCAGTACTTC. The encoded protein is CASSQEGLAVQETQYF.